The clone carrying this TCR beta chain was detected only a few times. Antigen specificity is unknown. Vbeta (60) and Jbeta (13) primers were used in the PCR. Assay used: immunoSEQ multiplex PCR; TCRdb lists only in-frame clones, some missing. The sample consists of 95,000 to 150,000 clones, about four fifths of them appearing once. The data were taken from a study of cytomegalovirus exposure and HLA in healthy donors. Study in general: A previous analysis identified around 120 million unique TCR beta sequences derived from some 170 million T cells. Findings and limits, study-wide: It was in a later analysis that TCR association rates were seen to vary by HLA locus, highest for DRB1 and lowest for HLA-C. A few of the chains that were CMV-associated were confirmed in vitro to be specific for CMV antigens.

Nominal health characterized the donors when sampled, though unrecorded immune exposures were likely. This sequence was found in a man aged 40-49 years in good health and CMV-seronegative. Sequencing was performed on PBMCs.

The CDR3 bases are TGTGCCAGCAGCTCAAAAGTGGCAGGGGGACTGAGCTCCTACGAGCAGTACTTC. Translated, it gives CASSSKVAGGLSSYEQYF. This chain joins TRBV7-9 and TRBJ2-7; tentatively, D is TRBD1 (7 bases). Germline V gene lookup returns CDR1 SEHNR and CDR2 FQNEAQ (reference sequence). Between the trimmed V and J ends, which lost 4 bases and 0 bases, there was a span of 22 bases. The CDR3 is 18 amino acids.